One sample yielded the 3 T cell receptor beta chains listed below, sequenced in a study of post-analysis software for immune sequencing data. Unique molecular identifiers were present in the TCR beta cDNA libraries. TCRdb re-called the PCR reads through MiXCR, storing one row per CDR3 protein. The sample carries roughly 730,000 distinct CDR3 sequences, around 27% recorded once. For these receptors, no antigen is known. Study results and caveats: The study found TRBV5-6, TRBV5-1 and TRBV20-1 among five TRBV segments more frequent in patients than controls.

Sequences were obtained from blood. These TCRs come from a girl aged 10 to 17 with multiple sclerosis.

This clonotype was seen more than once but under ten times. The rearrangement joins TRBV6-5 to TRBJ1-2; 8 bases fit TRBD1. This CDR3 spans 12 amino acids. The germline CDR1 and CDR2 sequences are MNHEY and SVGAGI. V was clipped by 6 bases and J by 8 bases; unmatched bases: 5. CDR3 protein: CASSDRGRGYTF. Written as DNA, the CDR3 is TGTGCCAGCAGCGACAGGGGTCGGGGCTACACCTTC.

The chain is built from TRBV29-1 and TRBJ2-1; 9 bases map to TRBD2. Germline V gene lookup returns CDR1 SQVTM and CDR2 ANQGSEA. The CDR3 has 15 amino acids. J gave up 4 bases and V 0 bases, and 4 bases lay outside the gene matches. CDR3 nucleotides: TGCAGCGTTGAAGATCTGGCGGGAGGGTACAATGAGCAGTTCTTC. The encoded protein is CSVEDLAGGYNEQFF.

This clonotype was counted a few times. V is TRBV12-3 or TRBV12-4 and J is TRBJ2-1, with a weak D call TRBD2 (7 bases). Trimming left V 7 bases short and J 4 bases short, with 14 bases between. This CDR3 is built from 14 residues. CDR3 sequence reads: CASMSGTNYNEQFF. Here the CDR3 DNA reads TGTGCCAGCATGAGCGGGACAAATTACAATGAGCAGTTCTTC.